This entry features one T cell receptor (beta chain) sequence. The antigen this receptor binds is unknown. Base qualities were left out, and no much larger clone turns up one base away. This specimen comes from a study of blood T cell repertoires in COVID-19 (dated by TCRdb to about 2020). A note on the overall study: The collaborator samples originated in the United States, Italy and Spain and spanned the acute and convalescent phases of COVID-19. The material from the prospective study consisted of cDNA or gDNA derived from T cells, B-cell-depleted T cells, or PBMCs. Sample metadata almost always included a de-identified subject ID, COVID-19 status, age in years and sex. The repertoires were released in a freely available public database meant as a resource for research on the immune response to SARS-CoV-2. Where available, HLA class I and class II types were taken from metadata supplied by the sample provider and were not determined by assay-based typing. The samples were drawn from the first 160 participants of the ongoing ImmuneRACE study and from 950 to 1,500 subjects provided by 6 global collaborators. Deeply sampled blood TCRbeta repertoires from subjects exposed to, actively infected with, or recovered from COVID-19 were included in the dataset. Broad study findings and their caveats: The amount of clinical and demographic metadata varied by source and participant and was provided uncurated.

One collaborating source in Seattle enrolled patients during active infection and followed them longitudinally through the course of disease. The collaborating institutions used their own protocols to collect whole blood in K2EDTA tubes. Collaborator samples were shipped for TCRbeta analysis as frozen whole blood, isolated PBMCs, or DNA extracted from either sample type. TCRbeta CDR3 regions were amplified from genomic DNA by means of the immunoSEQ Assay, a bias-controlled multiplex PCR. As for the original processing: The number of nucleated cells in each sample was estimated by amplification of reference gene primers within the assay. To quantify the absolute abundance of each unique TCRbeta CDR3 rearrangement, sequence reads were collapsed and filtered. Productive Simpson clonality was computed per sample as the square root of Simpson's diversity index over productive rearrangements. TCRdb mirrors the immuneACCESS table, restricted to in-frame sequences. Some clones are absent from its copies; in checked studies, under half trace to an unresolved V gene, and the reason for the others is unknown. V, J and clone size were drawn from that table, and D and trimming were deduced from the DNA. Across this sample there are approximately 40,000 clones, with 70% to 90% seen only once. The ten largest clones take up 4.7% of the sample.

The CDR3 goes from the cysteine to the phenylalanine over 14 residues. CDR3 DNA only is kept here, 42 bases in frame from base 1. The germline V gene (reference sequence) gives CDR1 as SGHNT and CDR2 as YYREEE. Relative to germline, V is missing 2 bases and J is missing 3 bases, with 5 bases of the junction outside any gene match. The sequence was collected from a man aged 60 to 75 with COVID-19, enrolled during active disease. Rearrangement joined TRBV5-4 to TRBJ2-7; 7 nucleotides in the junction match TRBD2. Sequencing was carried out using peripheral blood. The nucleotide sequence is given as TGTGCCAGCAGCTTTGGACTAGAAGGCTACGAGCAGTACTTC. Its protein product is CASSFGLEGYEQYF.